Included here is one TCR beta chain sequence, with context. Its antigen is still unknown. This entry is derived from a study of cytomegalovirus exposure and HLA in healthy donors. The CDR3 loop spans 14 amino acids. Per the germline V gene, CDR1 is LNHNV and CDR2 is YYDKDF (reference sequence). Deletions cut 5 bases from V and 0 bases from J, with 8 bases between. Assay: immunoSEQ multiplex PCR; the TCRdb copy retains only in-frame clones and omits some. Of about 180,000 clones in the sample, 85% are singletons; the top ten hold more than 15%. Regarding the study as a whole: Altogether, 170 or so TCR beta chains were recorded as cytomegalovirus-associated. Subsequent analysis revealed that first-cohort TCR clusters tended to co-occur in the 130 or so validation repertoires. According to reports, the classifier identified cytomegalovirus status with high specificity and sensitivity.

This chain joins TRBV15 and TRBJ2-1; D is unresolved. The sample comprised PBMCs. The source of this sequence is a young man in good health and CMV-seropositive. CDR3 nucleotides: TGTGCCACCAGCCCATCGAGCTCCTACAATGAGCAGTTCTTC. It is translated as CATSPSSSYNEQFF.